The T cell receptor beta chain under discussion was sequenced for a study of regulatory T cells in long-lasting Graves disease. Time point in this sample: newly diagnosed GD, antithyroid drugs for less than 3 months. There was RNA extracted from PBMCs, and the TCR library was made from it. CDR3 length: 14 amino acids. Germline-derived CDR1 and CDR2 are KGHSH and LQKENI. The junction had 1 base not matched to a gene; V was cut back by 0 bases and J by 2 bases. Study-wide results and caveats: With persistent disease, TRBV28, TRBJ1-2 and TRBJ2-5 were the favored segments. Possibly, too few samples lowered accuracy.

This clonotype was seen ten or more times. As yet, its antigen is unknown. TCR beta libraries were built with iRepertoire HTBI primers and Arm-PCR of CDR3 regions. MiXCR, run by TCRdb on the multiplex PCR reads, gives a single entry per CDR3 protein. Of about 500,000 distinct CDR3 sequences in the sample, 15% to 20% were seen once. These data also featured in a second study, about T cells in Graves' hyperthyroidism and ophthalmopathy.

This TCR derives from a middle-aged man with Graves disease. The specimen comprised peripheral blood mononuclear cells (PBMCs), sampled at new diagnosis, from a patient treated with antithyroid drugs. The chain uses TRBV18 and TRBJ2-7; 7 nucleotides align to TRBD2. This chain's CDR3 is CASSPPSGTYEQYF. The CDR3 coding sequence is TGTGCCAGCTCACCACCCAGCGGGACCTACGAGCAGTACTTC.